The T cell receptor (beta chain) described here comes from a study of beta chain features in type 1 diabetes. The wider study: Cell yields, gender and age were comparable in patients and healthy donors. Taken together, all samples contributed around 100,000,000 examined sorted cells. Study conclusions and caveats: Whatever favoring of shorter templates PCR might show would apply equally to patients and controls.

This clone turned up a few times. Antigen specificity is unknown. The germline V gene encodes CDR1 KGHSH and CDR2 LQKENI. V was clipped by 2 bases and J by 3 bases, with 11 bases between them. The length of the CDR3 is 14 residues. Sorted populations all had greater than 95% purity. The isolated RNA, all of it, was reverse transcribed, so expressed TCRB transcripts were what got sequenced. Data came from immunoSEQ multiplex PCR; TCRdb stores just in-frame clones and leaves some out. Of fewer than 200,000 clones listed, about 8.1% are singletons. The TCR was taken from a man between 18 and 29 years old in good health. The gene calls are TRBV18 and TRBJ2-7; D is unresolved. Sequencing was performed on central memory CD4+ T cells from blood. The CDR3 coding sequence is TGTGCCAGCTCACCAAGGCAACAGAGCTACGAGCAGTACTTC. Encoded protein: CASSPRQQSYEQYF.